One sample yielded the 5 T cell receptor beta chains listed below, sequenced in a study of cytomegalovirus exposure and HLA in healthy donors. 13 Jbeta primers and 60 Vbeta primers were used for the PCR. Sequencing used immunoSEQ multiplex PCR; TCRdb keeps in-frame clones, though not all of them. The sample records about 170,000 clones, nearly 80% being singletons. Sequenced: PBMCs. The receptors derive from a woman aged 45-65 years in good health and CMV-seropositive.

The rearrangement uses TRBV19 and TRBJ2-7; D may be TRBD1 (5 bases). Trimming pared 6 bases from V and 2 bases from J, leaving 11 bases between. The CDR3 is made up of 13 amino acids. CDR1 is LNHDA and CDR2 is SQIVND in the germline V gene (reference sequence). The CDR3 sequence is CASSQGFPYEQYF. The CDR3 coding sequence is TGTGCCAGTAGCCAGGGTTTTCCCTACGAGCAGTACTTC.

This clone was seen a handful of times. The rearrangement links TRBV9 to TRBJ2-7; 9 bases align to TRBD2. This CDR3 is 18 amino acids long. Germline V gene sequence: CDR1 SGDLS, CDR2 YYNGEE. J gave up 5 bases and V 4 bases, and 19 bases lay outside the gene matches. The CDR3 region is CASSSRRGGRGRANEQYF. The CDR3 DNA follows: TGTGCCAGCAGCTCGAGGAGAGGGGGGCGCGGGAGGGCCAACGAGCAGTACTTC.

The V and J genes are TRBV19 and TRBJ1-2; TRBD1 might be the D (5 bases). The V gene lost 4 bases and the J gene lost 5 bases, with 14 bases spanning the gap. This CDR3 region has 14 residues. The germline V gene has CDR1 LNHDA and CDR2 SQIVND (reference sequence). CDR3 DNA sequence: TGTGCCAGTAGTAGGCAGGGATCATCATATGGCTACACCTTC. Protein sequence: CASSRQGSSYGYTF. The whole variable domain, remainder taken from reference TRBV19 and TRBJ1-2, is DGGITQSPKYLFRKEGQNVTLSCEQNLNHDAMYWYRQDPGQGLRLIYYSQIVNDFQKGDIAEGYSVSREKKESFPLTVTSAQKNPTAFYLCASSRQGSSYGYTFGSGTRLTVV.

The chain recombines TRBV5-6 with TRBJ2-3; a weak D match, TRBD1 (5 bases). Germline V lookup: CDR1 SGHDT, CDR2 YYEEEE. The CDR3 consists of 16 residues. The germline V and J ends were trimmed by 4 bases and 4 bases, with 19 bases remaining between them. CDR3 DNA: TGTGCCAGCAGCCCAATAAGTGGCAGGGTCTCAGATACGCAGTATTTT. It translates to CASSPISGRVSDTQYF. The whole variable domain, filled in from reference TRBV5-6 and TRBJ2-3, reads DAGVTQSPTHLIKTRGQQVTLRCSPKSGHDTVSWYQQALGQGPQFIFQYYEEEERQRGNFPDRFSGHQFPNYSSELNVNALLLGDSALYLCASSPISGRVSDTQYFGPGTRLTVL.

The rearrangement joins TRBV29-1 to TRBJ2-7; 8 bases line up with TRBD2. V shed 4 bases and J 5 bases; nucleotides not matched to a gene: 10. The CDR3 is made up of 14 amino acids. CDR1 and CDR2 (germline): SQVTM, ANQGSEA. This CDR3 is CSVVPGGPGDEQYF. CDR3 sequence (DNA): TGCAGCGTTGTACCGGGAGGGCCGGGAGACGAGCAGTACTTC.